This T cell receptor beta chain was sequenced during a study of CD8 T cells in ankylosing spondylitis. CDR1 and CDR2 from the germline V gene are LNHDA and SQIVND (reference sequence). Trimming took off 2 bases at V and 7 bases at J, with 18 bases between the two ends. This CDR3 is built from 15 residues. Regarding this clonotype: The antigen remains undetermined.

Study-wide points: What appeared characteristic of ankylosing spondylitis blood was a TCR beta motif of under 10 highly homologous variants. Disease-linked clones bore a CD8+ phenotype, appearing relatively rarely in peripheral blood.

Quantitative 5'-RACE was performed with molecular barcodes, and it yielded the TCR beta libraries. MiXCR, applied by TCRdb to the 5' RACE reads, yields one record per CDR3 protein. The top ten clones hold about 3% of a sample with fewer than 250,000 distinct CDR3 sequences, approximately 10% of them seen once. Sequencing was done on a sample of blood, either unsorted or a sorted T cell fraction (not recorded which). The receptor's source is a male donor with ankylosing spondylitis or in good health (not recorded which). The chain couples TRBV19 to TRBJ2-7, with a weak D call TRBD2 (5 bases). This chain's CDR3 is CASSIRGFPYEEQYF. As DNA, the CDR3 is TGTGCCAGTAGTATAAGAGGGTTCCCCTATGAAGAGCAGTACTTC.